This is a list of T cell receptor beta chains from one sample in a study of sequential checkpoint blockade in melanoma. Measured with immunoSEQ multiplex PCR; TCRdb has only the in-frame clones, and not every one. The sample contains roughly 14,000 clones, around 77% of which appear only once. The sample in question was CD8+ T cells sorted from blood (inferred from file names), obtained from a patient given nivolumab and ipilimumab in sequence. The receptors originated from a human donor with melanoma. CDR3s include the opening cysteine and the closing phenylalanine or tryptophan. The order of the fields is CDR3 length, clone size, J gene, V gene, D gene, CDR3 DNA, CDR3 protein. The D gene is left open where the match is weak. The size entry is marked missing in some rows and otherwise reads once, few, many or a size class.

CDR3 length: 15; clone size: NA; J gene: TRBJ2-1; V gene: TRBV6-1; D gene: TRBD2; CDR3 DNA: TGTGCCAGCAGTGAAGAAACTAGCGGGAGCTATGAGCAGTTCTTC; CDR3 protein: CASSEETSGSYEQFF
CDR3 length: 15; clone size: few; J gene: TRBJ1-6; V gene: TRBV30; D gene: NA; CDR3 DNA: TGTGCCTGGAGTGACCTAAACAGAGATAATTCACCCCTCCACTTT; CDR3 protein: CAWSDLNRDNSPLHF
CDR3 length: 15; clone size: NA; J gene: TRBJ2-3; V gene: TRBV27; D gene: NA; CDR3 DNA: TGTGCCAGCAGTAGAGGGAGACCTAGCACAGATACGCAGTATTTT; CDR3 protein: CASSRGRPSTDTQYF
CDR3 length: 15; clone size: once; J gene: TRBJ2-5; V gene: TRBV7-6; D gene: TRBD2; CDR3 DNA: TGTGCCAGCAGCTTACTAGCGGTGCTCCAAGAGACCCAGTACTTC; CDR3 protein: CASSLLAVLQETQYF
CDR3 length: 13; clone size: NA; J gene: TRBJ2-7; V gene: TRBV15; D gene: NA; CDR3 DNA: TGTGCCACCAGCACTGGCAGCTCCTACGAGCAGTACTTC; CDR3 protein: CATSTGSSYEQYF
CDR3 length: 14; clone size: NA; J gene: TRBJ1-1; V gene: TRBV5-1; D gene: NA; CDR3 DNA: TGCGCCAGCAGCTTGGACGGAGACTACACTGAAGCTTTCTTT; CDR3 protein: CASSLDGDYTEAFF
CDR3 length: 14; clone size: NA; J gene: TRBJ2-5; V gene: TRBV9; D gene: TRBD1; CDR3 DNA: TGTGCCAGCAGCGTGGGACAGGGTATAGAGACCCAGTACTTC; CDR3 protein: CASSVGQGIETQYF
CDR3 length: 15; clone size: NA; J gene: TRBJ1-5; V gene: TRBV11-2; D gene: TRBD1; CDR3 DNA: TGTGCCAGCAGCCTCAGGACAGGGCCTATACAGCCCCAGCATTTT; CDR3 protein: CASSLRTGPIQPQHF
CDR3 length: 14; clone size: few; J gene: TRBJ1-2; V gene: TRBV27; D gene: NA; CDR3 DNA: TGTGCCAGCAGTTTATTACAGGGCTTCGATGGCTACACCTTC; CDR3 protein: CASSLLQGFDGYTF
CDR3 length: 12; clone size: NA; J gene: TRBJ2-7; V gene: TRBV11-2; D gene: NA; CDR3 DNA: TGTGCCAGCAGCTTAGCCCTCTCCGAGCAGTACTTC; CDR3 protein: CASSLALSEQYF
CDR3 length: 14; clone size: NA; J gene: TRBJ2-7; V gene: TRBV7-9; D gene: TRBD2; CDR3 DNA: TGTGCCAGCAGCTCTAGCGGGAGAAACTACGAGCAGTACTTC; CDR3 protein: CASSSSGRNYEQYF
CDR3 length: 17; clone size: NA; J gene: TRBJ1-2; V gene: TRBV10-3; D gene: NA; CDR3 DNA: TGTGCCATCAGTGACGCCCCCCTACTGGGGCTAAATTATGGCTACACCTTC; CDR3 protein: CAISDAPLLGLNYGYTF
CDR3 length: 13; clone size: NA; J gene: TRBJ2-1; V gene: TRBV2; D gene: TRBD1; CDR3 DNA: TGTGCCAGCAGCCCGACAGGGGGCAATGAGCAGTTCTTC; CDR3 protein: CASSPTGGNEQFF
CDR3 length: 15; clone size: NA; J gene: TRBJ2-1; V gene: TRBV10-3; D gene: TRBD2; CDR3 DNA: TGTGCCATCAGAGGGACTAGCGGGGGACTTAATGAGCAGTTCTTC; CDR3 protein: CAIRGTSGGLNEQFF
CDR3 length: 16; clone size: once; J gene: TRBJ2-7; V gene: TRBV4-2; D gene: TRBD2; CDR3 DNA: TGTGCCAGCAGCCTCGGACTAGCGGGAGGGACCTACGAGCAGTACTTC; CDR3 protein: CASSLGLAGGTYEQYF
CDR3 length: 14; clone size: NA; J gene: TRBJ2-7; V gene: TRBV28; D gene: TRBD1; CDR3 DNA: TGTGCCAGCAGTTTAAGGGACAGCACCTACGAGCAGTACTTC; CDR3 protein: CASSLRDSTYEQYF
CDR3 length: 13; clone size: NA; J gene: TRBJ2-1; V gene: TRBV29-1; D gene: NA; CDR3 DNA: TGCAGCGTTGAAGAAGAGGCGGGGAATGAGCAGTTCTTC; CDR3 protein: CSVEEEAGNEQFF
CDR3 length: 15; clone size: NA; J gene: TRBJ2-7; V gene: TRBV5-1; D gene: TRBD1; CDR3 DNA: TGCGCCAGCAGCCCTACCGGACAGGGGGCCGGCGAGCAGTACTTC; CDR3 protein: CASSPTGQGAGEQYF
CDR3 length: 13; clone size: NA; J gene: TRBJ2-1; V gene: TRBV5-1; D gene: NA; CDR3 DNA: TGCGCCAGCAGAGGCGAGGCGTACAATGAGCAGTTCTTC; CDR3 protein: CASRGEAYNEQFF
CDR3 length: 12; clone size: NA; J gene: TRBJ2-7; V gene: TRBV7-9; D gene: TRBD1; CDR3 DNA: TGTGCCAGCCGAGGGGGCGACTACGAGCAGTACTTC; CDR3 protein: CASRGGDYEQYF
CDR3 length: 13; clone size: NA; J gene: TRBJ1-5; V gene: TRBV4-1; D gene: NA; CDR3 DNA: TGCGCCAGCAGCCAAGAGGTGGGCCAGCCCCAGCATTTT; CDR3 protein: CASSQEVGQPQHF
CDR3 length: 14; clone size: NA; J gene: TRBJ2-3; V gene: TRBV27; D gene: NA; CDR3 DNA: TGTGCCAGCAGTTTAGGGGCGTACACAGATACGCAGTATTTT; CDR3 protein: CASSLGAYTDTQYF
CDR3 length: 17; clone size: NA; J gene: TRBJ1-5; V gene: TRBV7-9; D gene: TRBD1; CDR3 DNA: TGTGCCAGCAGCTTGATGGACAGGGAGGAAAGCAATCAGCCCCAGCATTTT; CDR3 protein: CASSLMDREESNQPQHF
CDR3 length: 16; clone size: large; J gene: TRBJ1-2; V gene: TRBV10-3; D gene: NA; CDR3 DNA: TGTGCCATCAGTGAGTCGTTACCGGGGAGGCACTATGGCTACACCTTC; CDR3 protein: CAISESLPGRHYGYTF
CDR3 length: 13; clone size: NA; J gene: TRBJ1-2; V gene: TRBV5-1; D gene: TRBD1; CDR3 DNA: TGCGCCACGGGCCCATCAGGGGGTTGGGGCTACACCTTC; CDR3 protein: CATGPSGGWGYTF
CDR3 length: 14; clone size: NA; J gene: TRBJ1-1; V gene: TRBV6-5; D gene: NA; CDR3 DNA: TGTGCCAGCGTCCCAGGCCAAATATTCACTGAAGCTTTCTTT; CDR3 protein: CASVPGQIFTEAFF
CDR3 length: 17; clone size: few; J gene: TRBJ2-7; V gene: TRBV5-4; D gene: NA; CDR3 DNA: TGTGCCAGCAGCTTGGGTAGACGGAGGGGAGGAACCTACGAGCAGTACTTC; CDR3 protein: CASSLGRRRGGTYEQYF
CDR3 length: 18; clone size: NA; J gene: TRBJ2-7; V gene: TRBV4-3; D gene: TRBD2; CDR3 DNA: TGCGCCAGCAGCCAAGATACCGCGGGAGGGCCCACCTCCTACGAGCAGTACTTC; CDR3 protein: CASSQDTAGGPTSYEQYF
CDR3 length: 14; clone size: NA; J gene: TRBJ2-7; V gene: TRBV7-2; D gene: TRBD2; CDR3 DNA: TGTGCCAGCAGCATAGCGGGGAGCTCCTACGAGCAGTACTTC; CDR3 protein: CASSIAGSSYEQYF
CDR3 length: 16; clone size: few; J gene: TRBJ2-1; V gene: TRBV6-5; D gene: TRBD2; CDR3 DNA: TGTGCCAGCAGTTACTCGGGGACTAGCGGGAGCGATGAGCAGTTCTTC; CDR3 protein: CASSYSGTSGSDEQFF
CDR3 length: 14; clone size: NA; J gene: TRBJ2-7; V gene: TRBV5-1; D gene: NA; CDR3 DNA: TGCGCCAGCAGGGCGCCAACAGGCTCGTACGAGCAGTACTTC; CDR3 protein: CASRAPTGSYEQYF
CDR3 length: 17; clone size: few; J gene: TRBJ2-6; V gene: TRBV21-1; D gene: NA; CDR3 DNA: TGTGCCAGCAACCATGACAAAATAAGCTCTGGGGCCAACGTCCTGACTTTC; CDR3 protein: CASNHDKISSGANVLTF
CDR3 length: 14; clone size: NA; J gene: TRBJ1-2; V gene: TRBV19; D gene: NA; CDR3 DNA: TGTGCCAGTAGTATCCGCTCCGGGGTATATGGCTACACCTTC; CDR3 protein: CASSIRSGVYGYTF
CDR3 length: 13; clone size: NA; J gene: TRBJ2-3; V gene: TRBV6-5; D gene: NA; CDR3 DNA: TGTGCCAGCAAAACGGTGGAGGTAGATACGCAGTATTTT; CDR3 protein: CASKTVEVDTQYF
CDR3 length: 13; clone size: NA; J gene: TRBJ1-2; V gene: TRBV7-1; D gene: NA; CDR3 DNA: TGTGCCAGCAGCGAGGGAAAGACCTATGGCTACACCTTC; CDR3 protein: CASSEGKTYGYTF
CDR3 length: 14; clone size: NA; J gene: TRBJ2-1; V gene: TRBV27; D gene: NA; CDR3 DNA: TGTGCCAGCAGTTTACCCGGCTCCTACAATGAGCAGTTCTTC; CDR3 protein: CASSLPGSYNEQFF
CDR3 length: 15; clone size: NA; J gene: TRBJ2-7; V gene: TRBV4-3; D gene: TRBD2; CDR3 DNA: TGCGCCAGCAGCCAAGAAGCGGGAGTGGTCTACGAGCAGTACTTC; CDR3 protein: CASSQEAGVVYEQYF
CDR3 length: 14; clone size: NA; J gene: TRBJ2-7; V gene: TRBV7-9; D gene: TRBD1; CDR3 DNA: TGTGCCAGCAGCCCCCGGGACAGGGGCGACGAGCAGTACTTC; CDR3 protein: CASSPRDRGDEQYF
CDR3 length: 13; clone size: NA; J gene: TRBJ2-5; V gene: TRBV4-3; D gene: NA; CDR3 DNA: TGCGCCAGCAGCCAAGGACTAGGGGAGACCCAGTACTTC; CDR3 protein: CASSQGLGETQYF
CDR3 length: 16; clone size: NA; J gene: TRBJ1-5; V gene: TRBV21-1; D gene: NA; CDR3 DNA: TGTGCCAGCAGCCCCCCCGGTGTCTCAGGCGATCAGCCCCAGCATTTT; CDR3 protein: CASSPPGVSGDQPQHF
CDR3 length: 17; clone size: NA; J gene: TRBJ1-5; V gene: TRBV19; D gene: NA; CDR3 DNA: TGTGCCAGTACAAAATACCAACAGGAGATCTTCAATCAGCCCCAGCATTTT; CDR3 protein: CASTKYQQEIFNQPQHF
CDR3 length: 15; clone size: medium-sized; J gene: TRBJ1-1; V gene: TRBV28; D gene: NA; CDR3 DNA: TGTGCCAGCAGACCGTTACTGGGGGGGGGAACTGAAGCTTTCTTT; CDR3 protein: CASRPLLGGGTEAFF
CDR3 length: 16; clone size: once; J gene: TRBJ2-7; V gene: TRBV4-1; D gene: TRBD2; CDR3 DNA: TGCGCCAGCAGCCAAGGATTAGCGGGAGACGCCTACGAGCAGTACTTC; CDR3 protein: CASSQGLAGDAYEQYF
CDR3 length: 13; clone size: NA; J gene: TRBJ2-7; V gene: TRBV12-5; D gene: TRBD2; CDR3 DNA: TGTGCTAGTGGTCTGACTAGCGACTACGAGCAGTACTTC; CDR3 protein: CASGLTSDYEQYF
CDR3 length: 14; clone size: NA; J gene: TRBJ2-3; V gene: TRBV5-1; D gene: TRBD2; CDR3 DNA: TGCGCCAGCAGCTTGGGTAGCGGGACAGATACGCAGTATTTT; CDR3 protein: CASSLGSGTDTQYF
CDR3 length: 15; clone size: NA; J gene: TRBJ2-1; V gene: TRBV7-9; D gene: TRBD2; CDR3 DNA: TGTGCCAGCAGCTTAGAGCGGGGATCCTACAATGAGCAGTTCTTC; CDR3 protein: CASSLERGSYNEQFF
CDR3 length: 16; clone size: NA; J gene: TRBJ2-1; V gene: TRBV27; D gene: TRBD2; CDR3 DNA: TGTGCCAGCAGTTTACTTCGTAGCGGGAGTGGGGATGAGCAGTTCTTC; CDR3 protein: CASSLLRSGSGDEQFF
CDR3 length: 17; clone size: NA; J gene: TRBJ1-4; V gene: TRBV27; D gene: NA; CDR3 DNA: TGTGCCAGCAGTTTATTCCCGCTCGGGAGTTCTAATGAAAAACTGTTTTTT; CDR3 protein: CASSLFPLGSSNEKLFF
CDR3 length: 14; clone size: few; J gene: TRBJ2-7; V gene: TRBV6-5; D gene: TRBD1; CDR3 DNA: TGTGCCAGCAGTGACAGTGACAGGGGCGACGAGCAGTACTTC; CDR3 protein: CASSDSDRGDEQYF
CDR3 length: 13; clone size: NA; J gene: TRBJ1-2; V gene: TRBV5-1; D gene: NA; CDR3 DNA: TGCGCCAGCAGCGAGGACCAGGGCTATGGCTACACCTTC; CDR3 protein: CASSEDQGYGYTF